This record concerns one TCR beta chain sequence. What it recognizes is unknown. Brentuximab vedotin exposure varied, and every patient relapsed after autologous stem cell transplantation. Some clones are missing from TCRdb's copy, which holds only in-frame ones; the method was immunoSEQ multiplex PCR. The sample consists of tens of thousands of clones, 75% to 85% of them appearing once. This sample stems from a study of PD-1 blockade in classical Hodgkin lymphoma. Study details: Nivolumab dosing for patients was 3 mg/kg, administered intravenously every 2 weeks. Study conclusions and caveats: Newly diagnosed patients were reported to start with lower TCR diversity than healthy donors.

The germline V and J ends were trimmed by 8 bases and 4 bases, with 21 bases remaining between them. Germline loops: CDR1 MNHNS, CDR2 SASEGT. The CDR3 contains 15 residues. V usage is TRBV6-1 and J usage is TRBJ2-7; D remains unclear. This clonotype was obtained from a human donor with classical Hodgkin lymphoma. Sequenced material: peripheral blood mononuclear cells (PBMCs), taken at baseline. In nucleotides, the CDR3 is TGTGCCAGCGTTCCGGCACTTCAAGCCTGGTACGAGCAGTACTTC. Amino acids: CASVPALQAWYEQYF.